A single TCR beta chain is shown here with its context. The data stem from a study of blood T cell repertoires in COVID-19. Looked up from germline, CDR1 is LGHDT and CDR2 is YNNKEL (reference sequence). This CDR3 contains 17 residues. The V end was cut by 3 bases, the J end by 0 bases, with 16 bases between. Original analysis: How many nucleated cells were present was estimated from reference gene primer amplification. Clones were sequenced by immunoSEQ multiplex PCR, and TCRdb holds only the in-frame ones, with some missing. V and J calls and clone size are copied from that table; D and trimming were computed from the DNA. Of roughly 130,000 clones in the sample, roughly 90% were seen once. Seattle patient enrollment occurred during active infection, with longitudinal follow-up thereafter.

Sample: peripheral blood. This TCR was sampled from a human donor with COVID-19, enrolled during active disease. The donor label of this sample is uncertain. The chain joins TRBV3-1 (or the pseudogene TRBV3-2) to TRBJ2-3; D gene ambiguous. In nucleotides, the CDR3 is TGTGCCAGCAGCCAGCCAGCCGGGTCCCCCAGCACAGATACGCAGTATTTT. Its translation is CASSQPAGSPSTDTQYF.